The rows below give T cell receptor beta chains drawn from one sample of a study of regulatory T cells in long-lasting Graves disease. TCRdb re-called the multiplex PCR reads with MiXCR, one entry per CDR3 protein. The table has approximately 400,000 distinct CDR3 sequences, about 15% seen once; the top ten hold 16%. These data are also associated with another study on T cells in Graves' hyperthyroidism and ophthalmopathy.

The specimen was peripheral blood mononuclear cells (PBMCs), collected at new diagnosis, from a patient treated with antithyroid drugs. Receptors originate from a woman aged 25 to 39 with Graves disease. Both conserved end residues are part of each CDR3. A D gene is named only where the DNA matches it firmly. Where a row states a size, it is once, few, many or the class of an expanded clone; other rows omit it.

J gene,D gene,V gene,clone size,CDR3 DNA,CDR3 protein
TRBJ2-1,TRBD1,TRBV13,NA,TGTGCCAGCAGCTTAGGAGACAGGGGTAGGGAGCAGTTCTTC,CASSLGDRGREQFF
TRBJ2-2,TRBD1,TRBV28,few,TGTGCCAGCAGTTTATGGGGGCCCGGGACAGCGAACACCGGGGAGCTGTTTTTT,CASSLWGPGTANTGELFF
TRBJ2-3,NA,TRBV6-2/TRBV6-3,many,TGTGCCAGCAGTGAAACACTAACCACAGATACGCAGTATTTT,CASSETLTTDTQYF
TRBJ2-7,NA,TRBV18,NA,TGTGCCAGCTCACCACTCAGGGACTACGAGCAGTACTTC,CASSPLRDYEQYF
TRBJ2-7,NA,TRBV10-1,NA,TGCGCCAGCAGTGAGTCTCCGAGCTACGAGCAGTACTTC,CASSESPSYEQYF
TRBJ2-2,NA,TRBV27,NA,TGTGCCAGCAGTTTTACGGGCCTGGGGGAGCTGTTTTTT,CASSFTGLGELFF
TRBJ1-2,NA,TRBV5-1,many,TGCGCCAGCAGCTCGGCCGGGAGGTCGGGTAACTATGGCTACACCTTC,CASSSAGRSGNYGYTF
TRBJ2-5,TRBD2,TRBV3-1,many,TGTGCCAGCAGCCAACTACCGACTAGCGGGAGGGCCGGAGAGACCCAGTACTTC,CASSQLPTSGRAGETQYF
TRBJ2-7,NA,TRBV5-4,many,TGTGCCAGCAGCCCTGATGGGGACGAGCAGTACTTC,CASSPDGDEQYF
TRBJ2-3,NA,TRBV10-3,many,TGTGCCATCAGTGGGGGCAGGAATGCCTCAGATACGCAGTATTTT,CAISGGRNASDTQYF
TRBJ2-3,NA,TRBV24-1,many,TGTGCCACCAGTGATGAGGGCACAGATACGCAGTATTTT,CATSDEGTDTQYF
TRBJ1-2,TRBD1,TRBV20-1,few,TGCAGTGCTAGAGATCCGTCCACAGGGGAACCTAACTATGGCTACACCTTC,CSARDPSTGEPNYGYTF
TRBJ1-4,TRBD1,TRBV12-3/TRBV12-4,many,TGTGCCAGCAGCTATGCCCCGGGACAGGGGGCCCTTCGGGTTGAAAAACTGTTTTTT,CASSYAPGQGALRVEKLFF
TRBJ2-1,TRBD2,TRBV5-1,many,TGCGCCAGCAGCACACGGACTAGCGGTGATGAGCAGTTCTTC,CASSTRTSGDEQFF
TRBJ2-7,NA,TRBV3-1,many,TGTGCCAGCAGCCAAGAGAGATTGGGAGGTCACTACGAGCAGTACTTC,CASSQERLGGHYEQYF
TRBJ2-4,NA,TRBV7-9,few,TGTGCCAGCAGACCCGGACAGGTGGAGGGGAACATTCAGTACTTC,CASRPGQVEGNIQYF
TRBJ1-4,NA,TRBV18,many,TGTGCCAGCAGCAGAGGTGAAAAACTGTTTTTT,CASSRGEKLFF
TRBJ2-1,NA,TRBV5-1,many,TGCGCCAGCAGCTTGGAGGTTCAAGTCTGGCAGATGGGGGACAATGAGCAGTTCTTC,CASSLEVQVWQMGDNEQFF
TRBJ2-1,TRBD1,TRBV28,many,TGTAGCTGGGGCAGGGGGTCCTACAATGAGCAGTTCTTC,CSWGRGSYNEQFF
TRBJ1-2,NA,TRBV6-5,many,TGTGCCAGCAGTTACGAGGCAGGGAGCTATGGCTACACCTTC,CASSYEAGSYGYTF
TRBJ1-2,NA,TRBV27,few,TGTGCCAGCAGTTTATACGGCAGACCTAACTATGGCTACACCTTC,CASSLYGRPNYGYTF
TRBJ1-2,TRBD1,TRBV29-1,NA,TGCAGCGTCTGGAAGGATGACAGGGTACGTGGCTACACCTTC,CSVWKDDRVRGYTF
TRBJ2-1,TRBD2,TRBV24-1,NA,TGTGCCAGCCTGACTAGCGGGACGGGAGATGAGCAGTTCTTC,CASLTSGTGDEQFF
TRBJ2-1,NA,TRBV7-6,NA,TGTGCCAGCAGCCACATCCACAGGGCAAGCTCCTACAATGAGCAGTTCTTC,CASSHIHRASSYNEQFF
TRBJ1-2,NA,TRBV9,few,TGTGCCAGCAGCGTAGAAGGACAGCGGGGCTACACCTTC,CASSVEGQRGYTF
TRBJ1-1,NA,TRBV20-1,many,TGCAGTGCTAGAGAGTTACAAGGAGGAGCTTTCTTT,CSARELQGGAFF
TRBJ2-1,NA,TRBV20-1,many,TGCAGTGCTAGAGATTGGCAGGAAACCTACAATGAGCAGTTCTTC,CSARDWQETYNEQFF
TRBJ1-5,NA,TRBV18,many,TGTGCCAGCTCACCACAGGGTATGGCTCAGCCCCAGCATTTT,CASSPQGMAQPQHF
TRBJ2-4,NA,TRBV5-1,many,TGCGCCAGCAGCTCGGACAGTACCATTCAGTACTTC,CASSSDSTIQYF
TRBJ2-2,NA,TRBV12-3/TRBV12-4,few,TGTGTCTCAGGGCGCGCCGGGGAGCTGTTTTTT,CVSGRAGELFF
TRBJ2-5,NA,TRBV6-2/TRBV6-3,NA,TGTGCCAGCTCTCGTCGGGCGGGACGTGAGACCCAGTACTTC,CASSRRAGRETQYF
TRBJ2-2,NA,TRBV5-4,NA,TGTGCCAGCAGCCCCGGGAATTCCCCCGCCGGGGAGCTGTTTTTT,CASSPGNSPAGELFF
TRBJ2-7,NA,TRBV2,many,TGTGCCAGCATCTCCCGACCGCCGGTAGGGGAGCAGTACTTC,CASISRPPVGEQYF
TRBJ2-5,NA,TRBV7-9,many,TGTGCCAGCAGCTCACCTAATGGACAAGAGACCCAGTACTTC,CASSSPNGQETQYF
TRBJ1-4,NA,TRBV11-3,few,TGTGCCAGCAGCTTAGGGGACCGAGGCGAAAAACTGTTTTTT,CASSLGDRGEKLFF
TRBJ1-2,TRBD1,TRBV5-6,few,TGTGCCAGCAGCTTGGAGGGGGCGCTTGGCTACACCTTC,CASSLEGALGYTF
TRBJ1-3,TRBD1,TRBV4-1,few,TGCGCCAGCAGCCAAGGCATGGCAGGGGGTAGCTCTGGAAACACCATATATTTT,CASSQGMAGGSSGNTIYF
TRBJ1-2,NA,TRBV12-3/TRBV12-4,NA,TGTGCCAGCAGTCGGACAGAGAACTATGGCTACACCTTC,CASSRTENYGYTF
TRBJ2-7,TRBD2,TRBV5-1,NA,TGCGCCAGCAGCTTGGGGCCTAGCGGGTTAAACTACGAGCAGTACTTC,CASSLGPSGLNYEQYF
TRBJ2-7,TRBD2,TRBV20-1,NA,TGCAGTGCACCAAACCTAGCGGGAGGGACCGGGGAGCAGTACTTC,CSAPNLAGGTGEQYF
TRBJ2-1,TRBD2,TRBV2,many,TGTGCCAGCAGGCAGGCCCTCGGACTAGCGGGAGGGCCTACGAGTGATGAGCAGTTCTTC,CASRQALGLAGGPTSDEQFF
TRBJ2-2,TRBD1,TRBV27,NA,TGTGCCAGCAGGTTGCGGGACAGGGGGCTTACCGGGGAGCTGTTTTTT,CASRLRDRGLTGELFF